The TCR beta chain under discussion was sequenced for a study of cytomegalovirus exposure and HLA in healthy donors. Regarding the study as a whole: A later look showed TCR association rates differing by HLA locus, highest for DRB1 and lowest for HLA-C. The study recorded about 160 TCR beta chains that were cytomegalovirus-associated.

With 60 Vbeta and 13 Jbeta primers, the PCR was carried out. TCRdb's copy holds only in-frame clones and misses some; the assay was immunoSEQ multiplex PCR. Of around 180,000 clones detected, more than 80% appear once; the ten largest clones hold approximately 2.2%. This clone came up a few times. Its antigen is not identified. CDR1 and CDR2 from the germline V gene are SNHLY and FYNNEI. The CDR3 is 15 amino acids. Trimming at V came to 9 bases and at J to 1 base, leaving 11 bases not matched to a gene. The clonotype was recovered from a male donor in good health and CMV-seronegative. V and J are TRBV2 and TRBJ1-1; the match to TRBD1 covers 7 bases. Input material: PBMCs. The CDR3 nucleotides read TGTGCCAGTCCCCTTAGGACAGGAGGGAACACTGAAGCTTTCTTT. This encodes CASPLRTGGNTEAFF.